The 20 T cell receptor beta chains below all came from one sample that was sequenced in a study of T cell responses to AZD1222 COVID-19 vaccine. Data came from immunoSEQ multiplex PCR; TCRdb stores just in-frame clones and leaves some out. Among approximately 120,000 clones listed, 80% to 90% were seen once. This specimen consisted of peripheral blood, obtained 28 days after the second AZD1222 dose. These receptor sequences come from an adult who received the AZD1222 COVID-19 vaccine.

This chain joins TRBV29-1 and TRBJ2-1, with TRBD1 matching 9 bases. The CDR3 sequence is 13 residues long. Germline V gives CDR1 SQVTM, CDR2 ANQGSEA. Trimming took 7 bases from V and 8 from J; bases not matched to a gene: 9. CDR3 sequence reads: CSARTGVGHEQFF. DNA for the CDR3: TGCAGCGCTCGGACAGGGGTTGGACATGAGCAGTTCTTC.

The chain has TRBV13 and TRBJ2-5; D gene uncertain. Trimming left V 1 base short and J 3 bases short, with 6 bases between. This CDR3 is built from 13 residues. Germline V gene data show CDR1 as PRHDT and CDR2 as FYEKMQ (reference sequence). The CDR3 is CASSLDREETQYF. In nucleotides, the CDR3 is TGTGCCAGCAGCTTAGATCGAGAAGAGACCCAGTACTTC. The full variable domain, completed using reference TRBV13 and TRBJ2-5, is AAGVIQSPRHLIKEKRETATLKCYPIPRHDTVYWYQQGPGQDPQFLISFYEKMQSDKGSIPDRFSAQQFSDYHSELNMSSLELGDSALYFCASSLDREETQYFGPGTRLLVL.

In its sample, this clone was seen a few times. This chain links TRBV4-2 with TRBJ1-5; 9 positions agree with TRBD1. The CDR3 length is 20 residues. After removal of 0 bases from V and 2 bases from J, the junction contained 14 bases not matched to a gene. Germline V gene data show CDR1 as LGHNA and CDR2 as YNFKEQ. CDR3 sequence: CASSQDWDREFRWGNQPQHF. The CDR3 DNA reads as TGTGCCAGCAGCCAAGATTGGGACAGGGAGTTTCGTTGGGGCAATCAGCCCCAGCATTTT.

This sequence joins TRBV2 and TRBJ1-2; 8 bases line up with TRBD1. The CDR3 spans 13 residues. After removal of 5 bases from V and 5 bases from J, the junction contained 4 bases not matched to a gene. Germline values: CDR1 SNHLY, CDR2 FYNNEI. CDR3 DNA: TGTGCCAGCAGTCAACAGGGGGAATATGGCTACACCTTC. It codes for CASSQQGEYGYTF.

This clone was seen once. V gene TRBV19 combines with J gene TRBJ2-7; a weak D match, TRBD1 (6 bases). Looked up from germline, CDR1 is LNHDA and CDR2 is SQIVND (reference sequence). Trimming removed 7 bases from V and 4 bases from J, with 11 bases in between. The CDR3 has 12 residues. CDR3 nucleotide sequence: TGTGCCAGTAAGGGGGTAGGGTACGAGCAGTACTTC. Amino acids: CASKGVGYEQYF.

The chain recombines TRBV28 with TRBJ2-6, with D perhaps matching TRBD2 (7 bases). CDR3 size: 16 residues. The V end was cut by 8 bases, the J end by 0 bases, with 14 bases between. Germline CDR1 and CDR2: MDHEN and SYDVKM. As DNA, the CDR3 is TGTGCCAGCGCGGGGGCCCCACTCTCTGGGGCCAACGTCCTGACTTTC. As protein: CASAGAPLSGANVLTF.

The chain recombines TRBV19 with TRBJ2-3, with TRBD1 as a possible D gene (6 bases). This CDR3 comprises 14 residues. In germline, CDR1 is LNHDA, CDR2 SQIVND (reference sequence). Trimming pared 3 bases from V and 3 bases from J, leaving 10 bases between. CDR3: CASSISQGTDTQYF. CDR3 in DNA: TGTGCCAGTAGTATCTCTCAGGGGACAGATACGCAGTATTTT. Drawing the rest from reference TRBV19 and TRBJ2-3, the complete variable domain is DGGITQSPKYLFRKEGQNVTLSCEQNLNHDAMYWYRQDPGQGLRLIYYSQIVNDFQKGDIAEGYSVSREKKESFPLTVTSAQKNPTAFYLCASSISQGTDTQYFGPGTRLTVL.

This clone was observed once. This chain links TRBV6-2 or TRBV6-3 with TRBJ1-5; no clear D. This CDR3 contains 15 residues. V lost 0 bases and J lost 7, with 13 bases in between. CDR1 and CDR2 (germline): MNHEY, SVGEGT. Here the CDR3 DNA reads TGTGCCAGCAGTTACTCGCGGGCAATCCCCCAGCCCCAGCATTTT. Its translation: CASSYSRAIPQPQHF.

The V and J genes are TRBV6-6 and TRBJ2-3; tentative D call: TRBD2 (5 bases). There are 14 residues in the CDR3. V gave up 5 bases and J gave up 3 bases, with 12 bases separating them. Germline V CDR1 and CDR2: MNHNY, SVGAGI (reference sequence). For the CDR3, the DNA is TGTGCCAGCAGTCGCATTCTAGCAACAGATACGCAGTATTTT. The encoded protein is CASSRILATDTQYF.

This clone was seen only once. This sequence joins TRBV28 and TRBJ1-6; 8 bases are shared with TRBD1. J gave up 15 bases and V 4 bases, and 20 bases lay outside the gene matches. This CDR3 is built from 17 residues. Germline V lookup: CDR1 MDHEN, CDR2 SYDVKM. The CDR3: CASSSLDRAYAVSNLHF. CDR3 bases: TGTGCCAGCAGTTCACTGGACAGGGCCTATGCTGTGAGCAACCTCCACTTT.

The chain couples TRBV7-9 to TRBJ2-1; D is tentatively TRBD1 or TRBD2 (6 bases each). The CDR3 spans 14 residues. The V gene's germline CDR1 is SEHNR and CDR2 FQNEAQ (reference sequence). V gave up 5 bases and J gave up 6 bases, with 14 bases separating them. CDR3 loop: CASSTRGVANEQFF. In nucleotides, the CDR3 is TGTGCCAGCAGCACTAGGGGGGTCGCCAATGAGCAGTTCTTC.

As DNA, the CDR3 is TGTGCCAGCATTCCAACCCCGGGCACTGAAGCTTTCTTT. This gives the protein CASIPTPGTEAFF. J is TRBJ1-1 and V is TRBV28; D unclear. The germline CDR1 and CDR2 sequences are MDHEN and SYDVKM. V lost 7 bases and J lost 4, with 13 bases in between. The CDR3 has 13 residues.

The chain links TRBV19 to TRBJ2-5, with 7 bases lining up with TRBD2. Germline V CDR1 and CDR2: LNHDA, SQIVND (reference sequence). This CDR3 is 15 amino acids long. J was trimmed by 5 bases and V by 3 bases; bases with no gene match: 9. CDR3 loop: CASSIRGGERETQYF. The CDR3, as DNA: TGTGCCAGTAGTATTAGGGGAGGGGAGAGGGAGACCCAGTACTTC.

The V and J genes are TRBV7-2 and TRBJ2-3, with D unclear. V gave up 5 bases and J gave up 4 bases, with 10 bases separating them. Germline lookup yields CDR1 SGHTA and CDR2 FQGNSA. This CDR3 comprises 13 residues. CDR3 sequence: CASSPRSSDTQYF. The CDR3 DNA sequence: TGTGCCAGCAGCCCCAGGAGTTCAGATACGCAGTATTTT.

V usage is TRBV4-3 and J usage is TRBJ2-7, with TRBD2 matching 8 bases. The V and J ends lost 5 bases and 2 bases, in that order; junction bases with no gene match: 11. The V gene's germline CDR1 is LGHNA and CDR2 YSLEER. The CDR3 sequence is 16 residues long. The CDR3 DNA sequence: TGCGCCAGCAGCTCGCAAGGGGGTAGCGGGGCCTACGAGCAGTACTTC. Amino acids: CASSSQGGSGAYEQYF.

V and J are TRBV2 and TRBJ1-2; perhaps TRBD1 as D (6 bases). Trimming took 6 bases from V and 8 from J, leaving 16 bases between them. This CDR3 region has 13 residues. CDR1 and CDR2 (germline): SNHLY, FYNNEI. CDR3 nucleotide sequence: TGTGCCAGCAGAGTGACAGGTTCCGGAGGCTACACCTTC. Its protein is CASRVTGSGGYTF.

The gene calls are TRBV19 and TRBJ2-1; D tentatively fits TRBD1 or TRBD2 (5 bases each). The CDR3 is 15 residues long. CDR1 is LNHDA, CDR2 SQIVND, per germline (reference sequence). V was clipped by 9 bases and J by 4 bases, with 19 bases between them. The CDR3 reads CASSPVGTAYNEQFF. The CDR3 DNA is TGTGCCAGCAGCCCGGTTGGGACCGCGTACAATGAGCAGTTCTTC.

This chain uses TRBV7-2 with TRBJ1-5; 7 bases align to TRBD1. The V gene's germline CDR1 is SGHTA and CDR2 FQGNSA. This CDR3 spans 15 amino acids. The junction had 4 bases not matched to a gene; V was cut back by 1 base and J by 4 bases. The CDR3 coding sequence is TGTGCCAGCAGCTTAGGCCCGGACAGGAATCAGCCCCAGCATTTT. Its protein product is CASSLGPDRNQPQHF.

The rearrangement uses TRBV9 and TRBJ1-1, with TRBD1 identical over 7 bases. The CDR3 is made up of 16 amino acids. From germline, CDR1 is SGDLS and CDR2 YYNGEE. The ends lost 3 bases at V and 3 bases at J; junction bases unmatched: 11. This CDR3 reads CASSARDSSRYTEAFF. The CDR3 DNA is TGTGCCAGCAGCGCCCGGGACAGTAGTCGATACACTGAAGCTTTCTTT. The variable domain in full, completed from reference TRBV9 and TRBJ1-1, reads DSGVTQTPKHLITATGQRVTLRCSPRSGDLSVYWYQQSLDQGLQFLIQYYNGEERAKGNILERFSAQQFPDLHSELNLSSLELGDSALYFCASSARDSSRYTEAFFGQGTRLTVV.

This clone has only a few counts. The J gene is TRBJ1-2, the V gene TRBV25-1, with D possibly matching TRBD1 (6 bases). This CDR3 is 18 amino acids long. V was cut by 1 base and J by 0 bases, with 18 bases left in between. CDR1 and CDR2 from the germline V gene are MGHDK and SYGVNS. The CDR3 DNA is TGTGCCAGCAGTGAATTCGGATTGGGGACAATAGCTAACTATGGCTACACCTTC. Protein product: CASSEFGLGTIANYGYTF.